The 22 T cell receptor beta chains given below trace back to one sample, sequenced in a study of T cell responses to AZD1222 COVID-19 vaccine. TCRdb keeps only in-frame clones here, not all; method: immunoSEQ multiplex PCR. The table lists about 260,000 clones, approximately 93% of them singletons, with less than 0.65% in the top ten. This specimen was peripheral blood, taken on day 0 of AZD1222 vaccination. These receptors all stem from an adult in good health.

V gene TRBV5-4 combines with J gene TRBJ1-2, with 7 bases that match TRBD1. With V trimmed by 4 bases and J by 6 bases, 6 bases remained unmatched. CDR1 and CDR2 from the germline V gene are SGHNT and YYREEE (reference sequence). This CDR3 is 13 amino acids long. This chain's CDR3 is CASSPAGGDGYTF. The CDR3 DNA reads TGTGCCAGCAGCCCCGCAGGGGGTGATGGCTACACCTTC.

The chain links TRBV28 to TRBJ1-2; tentatively, D is TRBD1 (5 bases). The germline V and J ends were trimmed by 3 bases and 1 base, with 15 bases remaining between them. The CDR3 is 16 amino acids. Germline V gene data show CDR1 as MDHEN and CDR2 as SYDVKM. The CDR3 is CASSFGGGRVNYGYTF. The DNA of the CDR3 is TGTGCCAGCAGTTTTGGGGGTGGAAGAGTTAACTATGGCTACACCTTC.

The CDR3 loop is CASRLQGAKLFF. For the CDR3, the DNA is TGTGCCAGCAGACTCCAGGGGGCAAAACTGTTTTTT. This chain links TRBV28 with TRBJ1-4; 8 positions match TRBD1. Germline V CDR1 and CDR2: MDHEN, SYDVKM. The CDR3 consists of 12 residues. V lost 6 bases, J lost 10 bases, and 4 bases stayed unmatched.

The J gene is TRBJ1-1, the V gene TRBV10-2; 7 bases line up with TRBD1. The CDR3 extends over 12 amino acids. Losses at the gene ends were 6 bases for V and 8 bases for J; bases not matched to a gene: 6. Germline V gives CDR1 WSHSY, CDR2 SAAADI. CDR3 nucleotide sequence: TGCGCCAGCAGGTCCGGGACAGAAGAAGCTTTCTTT. As protein: CASRSGTEEAFF.

The J gene is TRBJ2-2, the V gene TRBV2; D may match TRBD1 or TRBD2 (5 bases each). Germline V lookup: CDR1 SNHLY, CDR2 FYNNEI. This CDR3 is 16 amino acids long. Trimming removed 7 bases from V and 2 bases from J, with 17 bases in between. The CDR3 spells CASIARDHTNTGELFF. In nucleotides, the CDR3 is TGTGCCAGCATTGCAAGGGACCATACAAACACCGGGGAGCTGTTTTTT.

This sequence joins TRBV7-2 and TRBJ1-3; no clear D gene. Per germline, CDR1 SGHTA and CDR2 FQGNSA. The CDR3 has 14 residues. Between the trimmed V and J ends, which lost 5 bases and 4 bases, there was a span of 12 bases. CDR3 loop: CASSPSLRGNTIYF. Here the CDR3 DNA reads TGTGCCAGCAGCCCCTCCTTACGGGGAAACACCATATATTTT.

The chain couples TRBV4-3 to TRBJ2-3, with 10 bases fitting TRBD2. Looked up from germline, CDR1 is LGHNA and CDR2 is YSLEER. V shed 3 bases and J 3 bases; nucleotides not matched to a gene: 9. The CDR3 consists of 17 residues. DNA for the CDR3: TGCGCCAGCAGCCAGGACCTAGCGGGAGTGGTGACAGATACGCAGTATTTT. Protein product: CASSQDLAGVVTDTQYF.

This clone came up a few times. The rearrangement joins TRBV2 to TRBJ1-6; weak D call: TRBD1 (6 bases). V was trimmed by 4 bases and J by 6 bases, leaving 7 bases between them. This CDR3 region has 13 residues. CDR1 is SNHLY and CDR2 is FYNNEI in the germline V gene. The DNA of the CDR3 is TGTGCCAGCAGTGGGACAGCTAATTCACCCCTCCACTTT. Translating it yields CASSGTANSPLHF.

The genes are TRBV5-1 and TRBJ2-2; a weak D match, TRBD2 (5 bases). Germline CDR1 reads SGHRS; CDR2 reads YFSETQ. The length of the CDR3 is 16 residues. V shed 3 bases and J shed 1 base, with 13 bases lying between them. The CDR3 nucleotides read TGCGCCAGCAGCTCCGGCAGCGGTATGAACACCGGGGAGCTGTTTTTT. Its protein is CASSSGSGMNTGELFF.

V gene TRBV2 combines with J gene TRBJ1-3; D not resolved. The germline gives CDR1 SNHLY, CDR2 FYNNEI. This CDR3 is 13 amino acids long. The V gene lost 5 bases and the J gene lost 0 bases, with 5 bases spanning the gap. The CDR3 here is CASSPVSGNTIYF. The CDR3 region has the DNA TGTGCCAGCAGTCCTGTCTCTGGAAACACCATATATTTT.

This clone was seen only a few times. The genes are TRBV19 and TRBJ1-1, with TRBD1 matching over 7 bases. Germline assignment: CDR1 LNHDA and CDR2 SQIVND (reference sequence). Losses at the gene ends were 5 bases for V and 1 base for J; bases not matched to a gene: 10. CDR3 length: 16 residues. CDR3 region: CASSPSSGTANTEAFF. Here the CDR3 DNA reads TGTGCCAGTAGTCCTTCCTCCGGGACAGCGAACACTGAAGCTTTCTTT.

This sequence joins TRBV5-1 and TRBJ2-3; TRBD2 aligns across 9 bases. The V segment lost 4 bases and the J segment 0 bases; nucleotides outside the gene matches: 6. Per germline, CDR1 SGHRS and CDR2 YFSETQ. The CDR3 runs to 16 residues. In DNA, the CDR3 is TGCGCCAGCAGCATCTGGACTAGCGCGAGCACAGATACGCAGTATTTT. As protein: CASSIWTSASTDTQYF.

This chain connects TRBV16 to TRBJ1-3; D is undetermined. Trimming removed 0 bases at V and 0 bases at J, with 6 bases between. This CDR3 is 15 amino acids long. Per the germline V gene, CDR1 is KGHSY and CDR2 is FQNENV. CDR3 in DNA: TGTGCCAGCAGCCAATCATACAGCTCTGGAAACACCATATATTTT. Translating gives CASSQSYSSGNTIYF.

On this clone itself: Other DNA variants within this sample encode the same CDR3. The V and J genes are TRBV7-2 and TRBJ1-1; D perhaps matches TRBD1 (6 bases). The CDR3 runs 13 residues. V gave up 5 bases and J gave up 3 bases, with 10 bases separating them. CDR1 is SGHTA and CDR2 is FQGNSA in the germline V gene. CDR3 nucleotide sequence: TGTGCCAGCAGCCCAGGGGCCTACACTGAAGCTTTCTTT. Protein product: CASSPGAYTEAFF.

The chain employs TRBV6-5 and TRBJ2-5, with D tentatively TRBD1 (6 bases). The V end was cut by 5 bases, the J end by 0 bases, with 7 bases between. There are 13 residues in the CDR3. Germline V CDR1 and CDR2: MNHEY, SVGAGI. DNA for the CDR3: TGTGCCAGCAGTCGACAGGACCAAGAGACCCAGTACTTC. Its protein product is CASSRQDQETQYF.

The V and J genes are TRBV2 and TRBJ2-1; the match to TRBD2 covers 11 bases. Germline CDR1 SNHLY, CDR2 FYNNEI. The CDR3 consists of 15 residues. V was pared by 5 bases and J by 9 bases, with 9 bases of the junction left unmatched. Written as DNA, the CDR3 is TGTGCCAGCAGTACTAGCGGGAGAGGCTGGGGTGAGCAGTTCTTC. Amino acid sequence: CASSTSGRGWGEQFF. The full variable domain, with the rest looked up from reference TRBV2 and TRBJ2-1, is EPEVTQTPSHQVTQMGQEVILRCVPISNHLYFYWYRQILGQKVEFLVSFYNNEISEKSEIFDDQFSVERPDGSNFTLKIRSTKLEDSAMYFCASSTSGRGWGEQFFGPGTRLTVL.

This clone was seen just once. The chain recombines TRBV4-2 with TRBJ2-1; a weak D match, TRBD2 (6 bases). Germline V lookup: CDR1 LGHNA, CDR2 YNFKEQ. V was clipped by 3 bases and J by 8 bases, with 17 bases between them. This CDR3 comprises 15 residues. The CDR3 region has the DNA TGTGCCAGCAGCCAGGTTGCTAGCGTGGGCGATGAGCAGTTCTTC. It codes for CASSQVASVGDEQFF.

The chain recombines TRBV11-2 with TRBJ1-6, with TRBD1 as a possible D gene (5 bases). Trimming left V 5 bases short and J 8 bases short, with 10 bases between. The CDR3 consists of 13 residues. Germline values: CDR1 SGHAT, CDR2 FQNNGV. CDR3 DNA sequence: TGTGCCAGCAGCCAAGAGGGGTATTCACCCCTCCACTTT. Protein: CASSQEGYSPLHF.

The V gene is TRBV6-5, the J gene TRBJ2-7, with D perhaps being TRBD1 or TRBD2 (6 bases each). The CDR3 is 11 residues long. Germline V gene sequence: CDR1 MNHEY, CDR2 SVGAGI. The V and J ends lost 6 bases and 12 bases respectively, with 15 bases between them. CDR3 sequence reads: CASRSGEALYF. CDR3 in DNA: TGTGCCAGCAGATCAGGGGAGGCTTTGTACTTC.

The chain carries TRBV18 and TRBJ2-4, with 9 bases fitting TRBD1. The CDR3 is made up of 21 amino acids. V was clipped by 3 bases and J by 5 bases; unmatched bases: 23. Looked up from germline, CDR1 is KGHSH and CDR2 is LQKENI. CDR3 sequence: CASSPSPFDRGAYERQNIQYF. The CDR3 DNA follows: TGTGCCAGCTCACCCTCACCCTTCGACAGGGGGGCGTACGAAAGACAAAACATTCAGTACTTC.

The chain combines TRBV6-2 or TRBV6-3 with TRBJ1-5, with D possibly TRBD1 on 5 matching bases. CDR1 is MNHEY and CDR2 is SVGEGT in the germline V gene. This CDR3 region has 14 residues. Trimming stripped 5 bases from V and 10 bases from J, with 18 bases between. The CDR3 region has the DNA TGTGCCAGCAGTACCACGGGGGGTTTAGCACCCCAGCATTTT. It encodes CASSTTGGLAPQHF.

The chain uses TRBV7-8 and TRBJ2-1; 9 bases align to TRBD1. Germline CDR1 SGHVS, CDR2 FQNEAQ. Trimming took 5 bases from V and 8 from J; bases not matched to a gene: 10. The CDR3 covers 15 residues. In DNA, the CDR3 is TGTGCCAGCAGCCCCGGGACAGGGTCGGCCGATGAGCAGTTCTTC. As protein: CASSPGTGSADEQFF. The full variable domain, its missing parts supplied by reference TRBV7-8 and TRBJ2-1, is GAGVSQSPRYKVAKRGQDVALRCDPISGHVSLFWYQQALGQGPEFLTYFQNEAQLDKSGLPSDRFFAERPEGSVSTLKIQRTQQEDSAVYLCASSPGTGSADEQFFGPGTRLTVL.